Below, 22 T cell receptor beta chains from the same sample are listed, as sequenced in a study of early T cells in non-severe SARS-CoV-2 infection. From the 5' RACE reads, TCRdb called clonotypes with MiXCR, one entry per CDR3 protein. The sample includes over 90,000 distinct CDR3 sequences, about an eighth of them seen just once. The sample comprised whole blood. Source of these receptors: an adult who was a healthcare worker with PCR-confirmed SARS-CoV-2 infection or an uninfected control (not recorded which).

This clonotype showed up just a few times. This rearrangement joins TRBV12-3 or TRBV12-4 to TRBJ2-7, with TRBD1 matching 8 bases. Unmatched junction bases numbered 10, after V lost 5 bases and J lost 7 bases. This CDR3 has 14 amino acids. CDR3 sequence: CASSTIGQGIEQYF. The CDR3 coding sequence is TGTGCCAGCAGTACTATAGGACAGGGTATTGAGCAGTACTTC.

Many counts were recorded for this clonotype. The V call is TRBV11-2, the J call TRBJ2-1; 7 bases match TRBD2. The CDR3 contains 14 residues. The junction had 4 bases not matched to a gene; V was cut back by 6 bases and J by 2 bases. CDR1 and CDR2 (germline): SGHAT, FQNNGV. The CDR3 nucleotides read TGTGCCAGCAGGGGGGGGTCCACCTACAATGAGCAGTTCTTC. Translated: CASRGGSTYNEQFF. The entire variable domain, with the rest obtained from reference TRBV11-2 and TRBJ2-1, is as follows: EAGVAQSPRYKIIEKRQSVAFWCNPISGHATLYWYQQILGQGPKLLIQFQNNGVVDDSQLPKDRFSAERLKGVDSTLKIQPAKLEDSAVYLCASRGGSTYNEQFFGPGTRLTVL.

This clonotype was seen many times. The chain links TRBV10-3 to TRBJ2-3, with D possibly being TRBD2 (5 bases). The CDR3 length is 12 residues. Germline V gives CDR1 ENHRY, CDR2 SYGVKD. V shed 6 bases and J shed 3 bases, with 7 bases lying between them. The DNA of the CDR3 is TGTGCCATCAGGGGAGTGACAGATACGCAGTATTTT. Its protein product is CAIRGVTDTQYF.

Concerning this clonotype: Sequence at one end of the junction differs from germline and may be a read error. This CDR3 is CAINESRTAHLFYEQYF. For the CDR3, the DNA is TGTGCCATCAATGAGTCGAGAACAGCCCACCTGTTCTACGAGCAGTACTTC. The genes are TRBV10-3 and TRBJ2-7; D is unclear. The length of the CDR3 is 17 residues. Germline values: CDR1 ENHRY, CDR2 SYGVKD.

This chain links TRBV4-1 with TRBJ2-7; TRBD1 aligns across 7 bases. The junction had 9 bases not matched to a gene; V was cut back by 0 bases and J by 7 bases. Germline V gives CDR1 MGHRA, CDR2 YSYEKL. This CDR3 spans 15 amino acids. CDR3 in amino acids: CASSQEGQKVWEQYF. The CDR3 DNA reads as TGCGCCAGCAGCCAAGAGGGACAGAAAGTGTGGGAGCAGTACTTC.

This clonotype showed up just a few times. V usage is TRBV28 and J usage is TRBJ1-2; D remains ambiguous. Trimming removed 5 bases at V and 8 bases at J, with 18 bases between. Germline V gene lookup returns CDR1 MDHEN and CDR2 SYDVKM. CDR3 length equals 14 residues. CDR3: CASSPMGRPGGYTF. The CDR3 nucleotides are TGTGCCAGCAGTCCCATGGGGAGGCCTGGGGGCTACACCTTC.

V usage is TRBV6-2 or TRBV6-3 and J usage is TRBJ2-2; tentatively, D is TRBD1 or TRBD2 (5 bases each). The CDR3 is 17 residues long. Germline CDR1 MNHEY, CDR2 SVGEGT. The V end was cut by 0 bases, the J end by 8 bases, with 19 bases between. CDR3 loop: CASSYSLGDPEVGELFF. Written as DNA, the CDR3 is TGTGCCAGCAGTTACTCCCTCGGGGACCCGGAGGTGGGGGAGCTGTTTTTT.

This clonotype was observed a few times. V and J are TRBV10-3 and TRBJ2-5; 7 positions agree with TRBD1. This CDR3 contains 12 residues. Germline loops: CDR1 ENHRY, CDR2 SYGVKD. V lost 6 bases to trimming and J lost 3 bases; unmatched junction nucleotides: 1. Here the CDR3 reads CAISGTEETQYF. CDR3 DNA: TGTGCCATCAGCGGGACAGAAGAGACCCAGTACTTC.

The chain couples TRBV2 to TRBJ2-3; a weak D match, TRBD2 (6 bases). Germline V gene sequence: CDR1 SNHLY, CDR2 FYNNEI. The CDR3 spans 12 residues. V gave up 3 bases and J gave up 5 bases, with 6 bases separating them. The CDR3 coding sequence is TGTGCCAGCAGTGACGGGGGAGATACGCAGTATTTT. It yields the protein CASSDGGDTQYF.

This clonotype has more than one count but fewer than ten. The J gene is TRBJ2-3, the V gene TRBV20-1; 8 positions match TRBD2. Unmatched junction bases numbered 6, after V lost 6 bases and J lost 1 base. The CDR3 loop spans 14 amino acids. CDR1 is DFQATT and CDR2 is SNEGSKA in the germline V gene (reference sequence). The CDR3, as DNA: TGCAGTGCAGTGAGCGGGAGCGGCACAGATACGCAGTATTTT. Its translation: CSAVSGSGTDTQYF.

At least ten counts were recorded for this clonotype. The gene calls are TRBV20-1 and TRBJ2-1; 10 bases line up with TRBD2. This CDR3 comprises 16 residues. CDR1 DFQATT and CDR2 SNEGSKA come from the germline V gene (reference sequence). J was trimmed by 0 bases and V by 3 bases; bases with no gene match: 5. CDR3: CSASGAGGGSYNEQFF. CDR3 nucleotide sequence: TGCAGTGCTAGTGGAGCGGGAGGGGGCTCCTACAATGAGCAGTTCTTC.

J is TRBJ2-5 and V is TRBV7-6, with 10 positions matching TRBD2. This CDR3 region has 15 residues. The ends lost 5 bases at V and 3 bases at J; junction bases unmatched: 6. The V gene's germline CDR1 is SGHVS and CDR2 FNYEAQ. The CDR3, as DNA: TGTGCCAGCAGCCCCGGGACTAGCGCAAAAGAGACCCAGTACTTC. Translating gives CASSPGTSAKETQYF.

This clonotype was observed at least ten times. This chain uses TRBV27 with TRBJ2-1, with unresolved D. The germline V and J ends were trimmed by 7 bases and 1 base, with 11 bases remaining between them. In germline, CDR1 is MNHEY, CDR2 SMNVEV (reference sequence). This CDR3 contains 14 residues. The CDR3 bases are TGTGCCAGCATGAGGCGGCAGTCCTACAATGAGCAGTTCTTC. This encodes CASMRRQSYNEQFF.

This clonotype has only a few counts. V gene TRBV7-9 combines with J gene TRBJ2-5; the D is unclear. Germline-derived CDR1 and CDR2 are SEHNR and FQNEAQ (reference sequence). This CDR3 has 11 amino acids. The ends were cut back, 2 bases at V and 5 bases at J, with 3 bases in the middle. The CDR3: CASSLFETQYF. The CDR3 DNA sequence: TGTGCCAGCAGCTTATTCGAGACCCAGTACTTC.

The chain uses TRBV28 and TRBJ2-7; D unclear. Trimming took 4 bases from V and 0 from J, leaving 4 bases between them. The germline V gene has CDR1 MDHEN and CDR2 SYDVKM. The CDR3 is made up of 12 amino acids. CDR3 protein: CASSSVSYEQYF. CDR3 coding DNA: TGTGCCAGCAGTTCTGTCTCCTACGAGCAGTACTTC.

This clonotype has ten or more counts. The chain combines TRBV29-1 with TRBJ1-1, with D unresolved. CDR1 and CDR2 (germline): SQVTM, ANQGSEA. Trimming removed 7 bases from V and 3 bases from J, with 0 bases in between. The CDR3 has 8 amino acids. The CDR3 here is CSDTEAFF. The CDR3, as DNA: TGCAGCGACACTGAAGCTTTCTTT. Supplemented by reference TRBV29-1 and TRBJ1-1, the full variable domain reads SAVISQKPSRDICQRGTSLTIQCQVDSQVTMMFWYRQQPGQSLTLIATANQGSEATYESGFVIDKFPISRPNLTFSTLTVSNMSPEDSSIYLCSDTEAFFGQGTRLTVV.

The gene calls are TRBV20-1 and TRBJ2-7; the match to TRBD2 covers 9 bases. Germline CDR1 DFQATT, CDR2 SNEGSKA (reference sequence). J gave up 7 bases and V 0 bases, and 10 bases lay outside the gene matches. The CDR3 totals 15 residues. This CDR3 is CSARDIAGDVREQYF. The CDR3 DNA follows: TGCAGTGCTAGAGATATAGCGGGAGATGTACGGGAGCAGTACTTC.

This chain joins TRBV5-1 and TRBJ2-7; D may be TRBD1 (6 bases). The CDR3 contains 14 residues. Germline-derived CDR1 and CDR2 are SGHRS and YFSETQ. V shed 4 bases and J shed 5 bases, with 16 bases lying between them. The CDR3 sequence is CASSQDSPRDEQYF. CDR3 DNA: TGCGCCAGCAGCCAGGACAGCCCACGGGACGAGCAGTACTTC.

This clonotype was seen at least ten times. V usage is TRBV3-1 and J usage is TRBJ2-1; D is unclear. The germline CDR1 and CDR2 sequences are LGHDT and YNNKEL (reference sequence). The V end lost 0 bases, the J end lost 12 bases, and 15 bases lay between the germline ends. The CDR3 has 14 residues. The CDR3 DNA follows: TGTGCCAGCAGCCAAGACGGGTCAGGTCGAGCGCAGTTCTTC. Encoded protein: CASSQDGSGRAQFF.

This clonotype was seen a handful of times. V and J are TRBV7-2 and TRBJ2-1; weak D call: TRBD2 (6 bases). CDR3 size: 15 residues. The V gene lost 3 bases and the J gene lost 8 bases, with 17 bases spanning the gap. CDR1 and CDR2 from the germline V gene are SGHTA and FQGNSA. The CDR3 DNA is TGTGCCAGCAGCTTTCGGGACTGGGAGGTCTATGAGCAGTTCTTC. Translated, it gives CASSFRDWEVYEQFF.

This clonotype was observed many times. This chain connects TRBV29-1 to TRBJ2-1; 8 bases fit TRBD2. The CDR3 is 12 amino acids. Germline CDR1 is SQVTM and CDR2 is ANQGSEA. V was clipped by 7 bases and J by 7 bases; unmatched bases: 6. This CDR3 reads CSGEAGGNEQFF. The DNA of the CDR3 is TGCAGCGGGGAGGCGGGAGGTAATGAGCAGTTCTTC.

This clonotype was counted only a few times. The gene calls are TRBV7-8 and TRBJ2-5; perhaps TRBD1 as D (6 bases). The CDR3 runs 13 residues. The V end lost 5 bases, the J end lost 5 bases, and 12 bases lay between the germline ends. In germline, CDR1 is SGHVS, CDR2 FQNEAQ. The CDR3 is CASSGSRGETQYF. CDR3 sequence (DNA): TGTGCCAGCAGCGGTAGCAGGGGTGAGACCCAGTACTTC.